Below, one T cell receptor (beta chain) is given with its context. The table lists this clonotype with many counts. What this receptor recognizes is not known. Per-nucleotide qualities are absent, and no much larger clonotype sits a single base away. The data were obtained in a study of neurological immune-mediated disorders (dated by TCRdb to the late 2010s). Some background on the complete study: The study compared peripheral blood TCR-beta repertoires of HTLV-I-associated myelopathy (HAM/TSP) patients, multiple sclerosis patients and healthy controls using UMI-based sequencing. Longitudinal samples, technical triplicates and paired sorted CD4+ and CD8+ T-cell subsets, alongside PBMC samples, were included among the approximately 99 TCR-beta libraries. Of the approximately 68 subjects in the cohort, about 14 were HAM/TSP patients, some 34 were multiple sclerosis patients, and about 20 were healthy controls. The study at large found these results: No identical CDR3 amino acid sequences were found to be shared among expanded clones across subjects, suggesting that TCR-beta repertoires were private in all groups. TCR clonal expansion was highest in HAM/TSP patients and lowest in MS patients, with MS patients falling below even healthy controls.

The CDR3 covers 15 residues, taking in both the cysteine and the phenylalanine. The retained sequence is limited to the CDR3, 45 bases, with the frame set at the first base. Taken from the germline V gene (reference sequence), the CDR1 and CDR2 loops are SEHNR and FQNEAQ. V is trimmed back by 5 bases and J by 0 bases, and the junction contains 2 bases that no gene match accounts for. Blood bank volunteers in Maryland, USA served as the healthy controls. Unsorted PBMC libraries were generated from 2 million PBMCs stored in RNAlater at -80 °C until RNA extraction. Peripheral blood was subjected to Ficoll-Hypaque density gradient centrifugation to isolate PBMCs, which were then cryopreserved in liquid nitrogen. To synthesize cDNA, template-switch 5'RACE was performed with a primer carrying a 10-nucleotide random unique molecular identifier so that each TCR transcript was tagged. Every sequencing run yielded over 160 million TCR-beta sequences covering 15-18 subjects. The RNeasy kit was used to extract total RNA. The KAPA Real-time Library Amplification kit was used to amplify TCR-beta VDJ regions with primers for the TCR constant region and the 5'RACE anchor. Sample indexes and Illumina adaptors were added in a first PCR, after which library yield was increased in a second PCR. The roughly 650 bp TCR product was size-selected on a 2% E-gel SizeSelection system after Ampure bead purification. Before pooling, library quality was assessed on a Bioanalyzer, concentration was determined with Qubit, and library quantification was performed with the Kapa Library Quantification kit. Libraries were sequenced paired-end 2 x 150 bp on an Illumina HiSeq 2500. To increase sequence diversity, about 23-30% phiX was spiked into each library pool. Per the source publication's procedure: The quality-filtered reads were processed with the UMI-based MiGEC pipeline, whose error correction step removed more than 80% of the raw TCR sequences. VDJ genes were aligned to IMGT germline references, and clonotypes were defined by unique CDR3 amino acid sequence plus V-J genes. Clonal expansion, Shannon diversity and CDR3 relatedness were evaluated with VDJtools (CalcPairwiseDistances, ClusterSamples), while phylogenetic trees were built in CLCbio workbench. Expanded clones were defined as having at least 8 unique UMIs, based on coefficient-of-variation modelling across technical triplicates. TCRdb trimmed the raw reads at Q25, called clones with MiXCR and kept productive beta chains. Entries are consolidated by CDR3 protein sequence, retaining the most common genes and DNA. These V and J calls derive from TCRdb rather than the authors' analysis. Counted in this sample were roughly 50,000 distinct CDR3 sequences; around 25% of them appeared once. 20% to 25% of the sample is in the top ten clones.

This clonotype originated in a woman aged 70 to 79 in good health. The chain employs TRBV7-9 and TRBJ2-4; the central 9 bases match TRBD2. The source material was PBMCs. The base sequence is TGTGCCAGCAGCCCTAGCGGGATAGCCAAAAACATTCAGTACTTC. It codes for CASSPSGIAKNIQYF.